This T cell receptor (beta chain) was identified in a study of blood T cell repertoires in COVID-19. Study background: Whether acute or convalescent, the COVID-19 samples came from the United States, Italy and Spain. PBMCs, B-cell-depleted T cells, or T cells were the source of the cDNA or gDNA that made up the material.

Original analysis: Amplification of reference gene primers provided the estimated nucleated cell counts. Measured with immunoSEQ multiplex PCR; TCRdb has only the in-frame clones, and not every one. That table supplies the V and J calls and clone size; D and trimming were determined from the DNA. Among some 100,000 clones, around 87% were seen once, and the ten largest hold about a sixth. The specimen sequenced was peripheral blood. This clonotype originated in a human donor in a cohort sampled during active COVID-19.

The CDR3 DNA reads as TGTGCCAGCAGCTTGCAAGGGGCCTCTGGAAACACCATATATTTT. This sequence encodes CASSLQGASGNTIYF. This chain links TRBV5-4 with TRBJ1-3, with a tentative D call TRBD1 (5 bases). This CDR3 comprises 15 residues. Between the trimmed V and J ends, which lost 1 base and 0 bases, there was a span of 8 bases. The germline V gene has CDR1 SGHNT and CDR2 YYREEE (reference sequence).